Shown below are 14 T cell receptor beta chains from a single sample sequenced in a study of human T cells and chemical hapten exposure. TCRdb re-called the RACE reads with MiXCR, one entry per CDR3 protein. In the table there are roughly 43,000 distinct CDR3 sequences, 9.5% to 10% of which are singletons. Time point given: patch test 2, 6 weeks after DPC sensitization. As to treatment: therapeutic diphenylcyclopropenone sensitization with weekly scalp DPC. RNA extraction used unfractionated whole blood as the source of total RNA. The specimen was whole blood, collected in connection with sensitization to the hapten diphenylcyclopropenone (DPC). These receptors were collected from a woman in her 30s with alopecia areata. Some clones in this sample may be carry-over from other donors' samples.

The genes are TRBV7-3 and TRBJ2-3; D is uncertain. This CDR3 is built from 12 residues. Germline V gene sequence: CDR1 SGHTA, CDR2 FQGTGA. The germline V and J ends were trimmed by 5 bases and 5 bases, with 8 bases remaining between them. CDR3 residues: CASSHPGDTQYF. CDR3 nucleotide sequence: TGTGCCAGCAGCCATCCCGGAGATACGCAGTATTTT.

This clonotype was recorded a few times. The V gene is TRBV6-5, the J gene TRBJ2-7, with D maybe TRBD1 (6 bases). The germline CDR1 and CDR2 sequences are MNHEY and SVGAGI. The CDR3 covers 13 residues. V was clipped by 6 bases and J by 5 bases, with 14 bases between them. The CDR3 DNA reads TGTGCCAGCAGCGATACAGGGACAAACGAGCAGTACTTC. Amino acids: CASSDTGTNEQYF.

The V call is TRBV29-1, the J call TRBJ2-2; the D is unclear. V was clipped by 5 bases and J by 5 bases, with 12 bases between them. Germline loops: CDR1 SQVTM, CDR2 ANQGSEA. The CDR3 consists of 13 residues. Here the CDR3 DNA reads TGCAGCGTTATAGAGTTATTGACCGGGGAGCTGTTTTTT. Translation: CSVIELLTGELFF.

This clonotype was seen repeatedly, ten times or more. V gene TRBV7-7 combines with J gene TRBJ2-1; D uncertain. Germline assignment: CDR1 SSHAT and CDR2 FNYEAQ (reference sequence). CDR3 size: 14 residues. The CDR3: CASSAPGPDNEQFF. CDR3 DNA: TGTGCTAGCTCCGCGCCCGGGCCCGACAATGAGCAGTTCTTC.

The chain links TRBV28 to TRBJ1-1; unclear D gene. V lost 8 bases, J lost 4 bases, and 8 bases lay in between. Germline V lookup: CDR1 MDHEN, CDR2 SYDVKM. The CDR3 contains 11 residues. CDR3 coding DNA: TGTGCCAGCTCCGGGTTCACTGAAGCTTTCTTT. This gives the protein CASSGFTEAFF.

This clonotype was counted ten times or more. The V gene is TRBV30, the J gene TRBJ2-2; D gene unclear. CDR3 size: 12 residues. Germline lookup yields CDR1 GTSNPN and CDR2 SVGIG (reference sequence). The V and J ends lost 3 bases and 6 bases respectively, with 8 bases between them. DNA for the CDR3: TGTGCCTGGAGCGACTTTTCCGGGGAGCTGTTTTTT. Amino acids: CAWSDFSGELFF.

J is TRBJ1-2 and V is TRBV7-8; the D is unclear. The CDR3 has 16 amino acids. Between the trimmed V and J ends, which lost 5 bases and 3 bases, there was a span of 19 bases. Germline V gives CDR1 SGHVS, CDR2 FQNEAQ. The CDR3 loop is CASSIISGWTDYGYTF. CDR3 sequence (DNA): TGTGCCAGCAGCATAATTTCCGGCTGGACTGACTATGGCTACACCTTC. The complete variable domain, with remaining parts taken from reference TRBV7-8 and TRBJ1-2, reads GAGVSQSPRYKVAKRGQDVALRCDPISGHVSLFWYQQALGQGPEFLTYFQNEAQLDKSGLPSDRFFAERPEGSVSTLKIQRTQQEDSAVYLCASSIISGWTDYGYTFGSGTRLTVV.

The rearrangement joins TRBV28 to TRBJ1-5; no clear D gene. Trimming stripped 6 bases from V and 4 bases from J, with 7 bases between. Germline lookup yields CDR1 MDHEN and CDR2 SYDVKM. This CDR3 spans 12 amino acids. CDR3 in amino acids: CASSVENQPQHF. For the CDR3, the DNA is TGTGCCAGCAGCGTCGAAAATCAGCCCCAGCATTTT. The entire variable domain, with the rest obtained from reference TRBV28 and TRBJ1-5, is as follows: DVKVTQSSRYLVKRTGEKVFLECVQDMDHENMFWYRQDPGLGLRLIYFSYDVKMKEKGDIPEGYSVSREKKERFSLILESASTNQTSMYLCASSVENQPQHFGDGTRLSIL.

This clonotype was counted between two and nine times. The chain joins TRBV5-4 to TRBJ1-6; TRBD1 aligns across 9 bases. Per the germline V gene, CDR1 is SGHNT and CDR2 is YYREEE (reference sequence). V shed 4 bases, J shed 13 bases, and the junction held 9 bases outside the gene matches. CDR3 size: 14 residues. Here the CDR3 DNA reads TGTGCCAGCAGCGTTCCGGGACAGGGAAACCCCCTCCACTTT. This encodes CASSVPGQGNPLHF.

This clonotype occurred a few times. The CDR3 nucleotides are TGTGCCAGCAGCTTACCCACTCTAGGTTTGGACGAGCAGTACTTC. Its translation: CASSLPTLGLDEQYF. This chain uses TRBV7-9 with TRBJ2-7; D remains unclear. This CDR3 is built from 15 residues. V was trimmed by 2 bases and J by 5 bases, leaving 16 bases between them. Germline CDR1 reads SEHNR; CDR2 reads FQNEAQ (reference sequence).

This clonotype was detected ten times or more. DNA for the CDR3: TGTGCCAGCTCACGGACGGGGAGAACTGAAGCTTTCTTT. It is translated as CASSRTGRTEAFF. The chain couples TRBV18 to TRBJ1-1; D gene ambiguous. The V and J ends lost 4 bases and 5 bases respectively, with 11 bases between them. The CDR3 is made up of 13 amino acids. Germline V gene sequence: CDR1 KGHSH, CDR2 LQKENI.

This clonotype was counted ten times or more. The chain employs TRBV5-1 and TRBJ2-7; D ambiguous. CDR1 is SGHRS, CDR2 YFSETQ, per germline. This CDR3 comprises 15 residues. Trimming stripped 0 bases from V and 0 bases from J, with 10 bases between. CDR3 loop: CASSLVGQSSYEQYF. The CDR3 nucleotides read TGCGCCAGCAGCTTGGTTGGGCAGAGCTCCTACGAGCAGTACTTC.

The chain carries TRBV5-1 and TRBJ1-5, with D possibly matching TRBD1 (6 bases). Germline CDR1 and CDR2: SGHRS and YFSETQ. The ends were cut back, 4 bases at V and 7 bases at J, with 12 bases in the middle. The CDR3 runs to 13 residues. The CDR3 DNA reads TGCGCCAGCAGCCCCAGGGGTAACCAGCCCCAGCATTTT. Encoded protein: CASSPRGNQPQHF. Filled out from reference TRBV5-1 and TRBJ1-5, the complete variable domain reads KAGVTQTPRYLIKTRGQQVTLSCSPISGHRSVSWYQQTPGQGLQFLFEYFSETQRNKGNFPGRFSGRQFSNSRSEMNVSTLELGDSALYLCASSPRGNQPQHFGDGTRLSIL.

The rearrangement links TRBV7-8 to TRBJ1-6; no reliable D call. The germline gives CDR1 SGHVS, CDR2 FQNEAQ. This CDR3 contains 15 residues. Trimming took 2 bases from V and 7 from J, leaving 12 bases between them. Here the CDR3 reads CASSLLARGNSPLHF. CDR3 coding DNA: TGTGCCAGCAGCTTATTGGCCCGAGGGAATTCACCCCTCCACTTT.